This T cell receptor beta chain was obtained from a study of beta chain features in type 1 diabetes. Study-level background: Patients looked much like healthy donors when it came to age, gender and cell yields.

The germline V gene has CDR1 LNHDA and CDR2 SQIVND (reference sequence). CDR3 length: 15 residues. V lost 6 bases and J lost 4, with 15 bases in between. Expressed TCRB transcripts were sequenced, since all the RNA that had been isolated was reverse transcribed. TCRdb keeps only in-frame clones here, not all; method: immunoSEQ multiplex PCR. Of about 150,000 clones in the sample, more than 9% were seen once. Sorting of CD4+ naive, central memory, regulatory and stem cell-like memory cells was performed via CD45RO/CCR7/CD25/CD127/CD95/CD27. Sequencing was carried out using naive CD4+ T cells from blood. This TCR was recovered from a man younger than 30 in good health. V gene TRBV19 combines with J gene TRBJ2-2; D is possibly TRBD2 (7 bases). The CDR3 is CASRNRRGGTGELFF. CDR3 in DNA: TGTGCCAGTAGGAATCGAAGGGGGGGCACCGGGGAGCTGTTTTTT.